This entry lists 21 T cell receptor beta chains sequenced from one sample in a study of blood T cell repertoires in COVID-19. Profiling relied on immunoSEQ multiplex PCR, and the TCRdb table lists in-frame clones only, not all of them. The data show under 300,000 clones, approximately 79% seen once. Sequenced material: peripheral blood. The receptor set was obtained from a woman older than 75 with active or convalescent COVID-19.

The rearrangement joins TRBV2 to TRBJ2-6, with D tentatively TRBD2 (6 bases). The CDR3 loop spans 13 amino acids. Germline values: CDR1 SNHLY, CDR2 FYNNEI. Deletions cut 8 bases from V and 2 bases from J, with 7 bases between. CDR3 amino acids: CASGGTGANVLTF. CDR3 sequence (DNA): TGTGCCAGCGGGGGGACTGGGGCCAACGTCCTGACTTTC.

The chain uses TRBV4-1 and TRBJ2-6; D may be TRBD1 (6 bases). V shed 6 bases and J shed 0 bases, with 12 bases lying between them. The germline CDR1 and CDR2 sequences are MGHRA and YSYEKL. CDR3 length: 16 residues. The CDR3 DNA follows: TGCGCCAGCAGGCGGCAGGGGAGCTCTGGGGCCAACGTCCTGACTTTC. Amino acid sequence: CASRRQGSSGANVLTF.

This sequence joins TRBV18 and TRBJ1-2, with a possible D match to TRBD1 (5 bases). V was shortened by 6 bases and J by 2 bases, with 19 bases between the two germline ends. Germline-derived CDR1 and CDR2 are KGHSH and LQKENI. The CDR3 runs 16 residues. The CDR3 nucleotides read TGTGCCAGCTCCACCACCGACACAGGAGTAAACTATGGCTACACCTTC. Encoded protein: CASSTTDTGVNYGYTF.

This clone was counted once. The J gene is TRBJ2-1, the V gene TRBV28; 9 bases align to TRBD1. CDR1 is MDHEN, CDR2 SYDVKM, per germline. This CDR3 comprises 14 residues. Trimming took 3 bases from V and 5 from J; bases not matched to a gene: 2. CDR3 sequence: CASSFGDRDNEQFF. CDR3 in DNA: TGTGCCAGCAGTTTTGGGGACAGGGACAATGAGCAGTTCTTC.

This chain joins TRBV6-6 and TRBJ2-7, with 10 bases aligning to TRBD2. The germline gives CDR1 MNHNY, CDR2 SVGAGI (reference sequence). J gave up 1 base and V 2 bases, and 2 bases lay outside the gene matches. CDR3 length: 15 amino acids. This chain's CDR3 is CASSYRTSGSYEQYF. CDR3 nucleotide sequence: TGTGCCAGCAGTTACAGGACTAGCGGATCCTACGAGCAGTACTTC.

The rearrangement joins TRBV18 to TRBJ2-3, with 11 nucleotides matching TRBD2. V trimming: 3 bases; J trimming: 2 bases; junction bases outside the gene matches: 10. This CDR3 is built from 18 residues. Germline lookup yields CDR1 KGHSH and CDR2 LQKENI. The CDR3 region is CASSPTALAGGYTDTQYF. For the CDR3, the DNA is TGTGCCAGCTCACCGACAGCCCTAGCGGGGGGATACACAGATACGCAGTATTTT.

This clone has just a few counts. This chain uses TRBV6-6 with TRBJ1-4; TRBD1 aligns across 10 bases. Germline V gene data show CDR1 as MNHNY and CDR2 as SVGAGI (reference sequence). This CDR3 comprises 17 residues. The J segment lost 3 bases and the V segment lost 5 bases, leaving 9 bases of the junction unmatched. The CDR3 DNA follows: TGTGCCAGCAGTCCGGGACAGGGGTGGCCTTCTAATGAAAAACTGTTTTTT. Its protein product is CASSPGQGWPSNEKLFF.

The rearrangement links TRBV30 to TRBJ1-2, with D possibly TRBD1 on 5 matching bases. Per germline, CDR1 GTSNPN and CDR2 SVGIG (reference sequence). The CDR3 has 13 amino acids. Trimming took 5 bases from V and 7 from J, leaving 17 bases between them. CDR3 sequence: CAWAALGRGGYTF. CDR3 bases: TGTGCCTGGGCCGCACTGGGGAGGGGTGGCTACACCTTC.

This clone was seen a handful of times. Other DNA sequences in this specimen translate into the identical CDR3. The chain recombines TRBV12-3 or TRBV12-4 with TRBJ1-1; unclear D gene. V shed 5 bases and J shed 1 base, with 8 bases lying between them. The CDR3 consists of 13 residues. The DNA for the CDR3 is TGTGCCAGCAGTCCCGGTGCGAACACTGAAGCTTTCTTT. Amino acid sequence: CASSPGANTEAFF.

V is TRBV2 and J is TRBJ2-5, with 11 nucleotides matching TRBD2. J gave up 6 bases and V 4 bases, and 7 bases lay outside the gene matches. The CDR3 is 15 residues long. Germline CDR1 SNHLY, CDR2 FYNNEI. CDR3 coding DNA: TGTGCCAGCAGTGTTAGGCTAGCGGGAGGAAAGACCCAGTACTTC. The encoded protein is CASSVRLAGGKTQYF.

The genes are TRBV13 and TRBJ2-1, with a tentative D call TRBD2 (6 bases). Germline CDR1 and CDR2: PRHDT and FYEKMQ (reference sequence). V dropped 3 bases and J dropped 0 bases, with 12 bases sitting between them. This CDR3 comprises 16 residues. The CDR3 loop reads CASSFRETSSYNEQFF. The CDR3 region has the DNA TGTGCCAGCAGCTTCAGGGAGACTAGCTCCTACAATGAGCAGTTCTTC.

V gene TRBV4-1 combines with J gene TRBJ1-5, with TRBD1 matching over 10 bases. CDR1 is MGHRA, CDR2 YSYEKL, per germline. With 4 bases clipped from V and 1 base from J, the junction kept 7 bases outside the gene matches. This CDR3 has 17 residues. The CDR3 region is CASSLSGTGASNQPQHF. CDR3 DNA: TGCGCCAGCAGCCTAAGCGGGACAGGGGCAAGCAATCAGCCCCAGCATTTT.

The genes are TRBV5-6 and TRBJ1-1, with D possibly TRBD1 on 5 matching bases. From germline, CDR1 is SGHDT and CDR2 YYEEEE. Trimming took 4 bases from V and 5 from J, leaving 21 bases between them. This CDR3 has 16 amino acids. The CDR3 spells CASSGGDGTRWTEAFF. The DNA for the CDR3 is TGTGCCAGCAGCGGGGGGGACGGAACCCGTTGGACTGAAGCTTTCTTT. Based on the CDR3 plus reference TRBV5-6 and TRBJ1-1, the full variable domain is DAGVTQSPTHLIKTRGQQVTLRCSPKSGHDTVSWYQQALGQGPQFIFQYYEEEERQRGNFPDRFSGHQFPNYSSELNVNALLLGDSALYLCASSGGDGTRWTEAFFGQGTRLTVV.

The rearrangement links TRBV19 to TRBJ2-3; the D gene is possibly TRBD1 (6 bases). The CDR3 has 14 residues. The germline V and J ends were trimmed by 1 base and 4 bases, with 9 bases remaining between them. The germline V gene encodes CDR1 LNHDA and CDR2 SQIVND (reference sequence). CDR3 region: CASSIGQGSDTQYF. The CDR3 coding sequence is TGTGCCAGTAGTATAGGGCAGGGGTCAGATACGCAGTATTTT.

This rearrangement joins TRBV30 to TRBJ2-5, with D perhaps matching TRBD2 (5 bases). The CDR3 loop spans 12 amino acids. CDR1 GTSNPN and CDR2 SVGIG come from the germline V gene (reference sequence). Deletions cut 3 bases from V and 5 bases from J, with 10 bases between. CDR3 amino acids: CAWSPTGETQYF. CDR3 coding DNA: TGTGCCTGGAGCCCTACGGGGGAGACCCAGTACTTC.

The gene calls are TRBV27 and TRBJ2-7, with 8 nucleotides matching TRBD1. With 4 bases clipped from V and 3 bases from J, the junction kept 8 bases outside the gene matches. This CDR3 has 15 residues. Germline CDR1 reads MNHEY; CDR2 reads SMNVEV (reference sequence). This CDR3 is CASSSRDRSYYEQYF. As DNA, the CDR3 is TGTGCCAGCAGTTCGCGGGACAGGTCCTACTACGAGCAGTACTTC.

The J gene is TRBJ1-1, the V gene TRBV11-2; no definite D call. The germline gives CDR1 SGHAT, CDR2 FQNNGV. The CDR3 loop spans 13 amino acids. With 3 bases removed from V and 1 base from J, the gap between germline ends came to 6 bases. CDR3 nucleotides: TGTGCCAGCAGCTTGGAGAGGAACACTGAAGCTTTCTTT. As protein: CASSLERNTEAFF.

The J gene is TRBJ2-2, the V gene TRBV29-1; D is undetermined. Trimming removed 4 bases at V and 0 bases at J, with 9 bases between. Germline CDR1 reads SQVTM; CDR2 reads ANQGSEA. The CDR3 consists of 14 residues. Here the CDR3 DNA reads TGCAGCGTTGCCTTCAGTTCGAACACCGGGGAGCTGTTTTTT. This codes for CSVAFSSNTGELFF.

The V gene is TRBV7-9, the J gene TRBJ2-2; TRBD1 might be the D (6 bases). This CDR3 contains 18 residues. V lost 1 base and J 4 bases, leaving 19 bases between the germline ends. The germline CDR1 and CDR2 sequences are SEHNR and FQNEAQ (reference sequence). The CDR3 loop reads CASSLVLSQGFSTGELFF. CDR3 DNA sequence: TGTGCCAGCAGCTTAGTCTTATCCCAGGGGTTTAGCACCGGGGAGCTGTTTTTT.

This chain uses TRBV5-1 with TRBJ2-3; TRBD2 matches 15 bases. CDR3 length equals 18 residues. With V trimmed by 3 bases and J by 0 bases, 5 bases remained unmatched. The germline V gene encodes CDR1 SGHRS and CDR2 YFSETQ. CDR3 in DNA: TGCGCCAGCAGCTATGGACTAGCGGGGGGGCCTAGCACAGATACGCAGTATTTT. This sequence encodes CASSYGLAGGPSTDTQYF.

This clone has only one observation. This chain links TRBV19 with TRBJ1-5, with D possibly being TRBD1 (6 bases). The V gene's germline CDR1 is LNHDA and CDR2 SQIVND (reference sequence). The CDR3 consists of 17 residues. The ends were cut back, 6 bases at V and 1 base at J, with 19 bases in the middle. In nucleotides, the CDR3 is TGTGCCAGTAGCACGGGTGAGGGGGTGTTGAGCAATCAGCCCCAGCATTTT. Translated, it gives CASSTGEGVLSNQPQHF.